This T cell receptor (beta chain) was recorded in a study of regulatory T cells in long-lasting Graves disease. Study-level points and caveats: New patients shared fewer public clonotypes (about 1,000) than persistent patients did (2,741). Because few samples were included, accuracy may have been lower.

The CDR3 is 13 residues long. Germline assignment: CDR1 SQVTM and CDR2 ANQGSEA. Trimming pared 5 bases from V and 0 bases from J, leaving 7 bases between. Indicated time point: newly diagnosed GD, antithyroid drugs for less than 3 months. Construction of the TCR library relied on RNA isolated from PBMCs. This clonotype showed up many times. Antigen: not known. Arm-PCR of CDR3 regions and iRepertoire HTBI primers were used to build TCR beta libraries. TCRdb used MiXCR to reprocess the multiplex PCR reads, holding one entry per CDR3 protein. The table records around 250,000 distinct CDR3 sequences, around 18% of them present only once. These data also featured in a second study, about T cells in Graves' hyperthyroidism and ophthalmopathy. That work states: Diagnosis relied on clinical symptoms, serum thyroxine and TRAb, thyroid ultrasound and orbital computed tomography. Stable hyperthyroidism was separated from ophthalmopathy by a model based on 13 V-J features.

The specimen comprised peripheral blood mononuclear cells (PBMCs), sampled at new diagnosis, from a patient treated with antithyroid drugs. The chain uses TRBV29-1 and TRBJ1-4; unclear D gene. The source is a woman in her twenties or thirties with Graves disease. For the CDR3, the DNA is TGCAGCGTTAGGAGCCCAACTAATGAAAAACTGTTTTTT. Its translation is CSVRSPTNEKLFF.